Presented here are 25 T cell receptor beta chains from one specimen sequenced in a study of T cells after yellow fever vaccination. TCRdb processed the 5' RACE reads anew with MiXCR; each CDR3 protein has one entry. The data hold just over 300,000 distinct CDR3 sequences, with around 3.6% observed a single time. The specimen was PBMCs, collected on the day of the yellow fever booster vaccination. These receptors originate from a man between 18 and 29 years old who received the YFV17D yellow fever vaccine.

Many counts were recorded for this clonotype. This chain joins TRBV7-2 and TRBJ1-1; D is uncertain. Deletions cut 5 bases from V and 0 bases from J, with 13 bases between. In germline, CDR1 is SGHTA, CDR2 FQGNSA. The CDR3 sequence is 15 residues long. CDR3 region: CASSPSLDMNTEAFF. For the CDR3, the DNA is TGTGCCAGCAGCCCGTCACTGGATATGAACACTGAAGCTTTCTTT. Combining the CDR3 with reference TRBV7-2 and TRBJ1-1 gives the whole variable domain GAGVSQSPSNKVTEKGKDVELRCDPISGHTALYWYRQSLGQGLEFLIYFQGNSAPDKSGLPSDRFSAERTGGSVSTLTIQRTQQEDSAVYLCASSPSLDMNTEAFFGQGTRLTVV.

This clonotype was found many times. The chain employs TRBV11-2 and TRBJ2-6, with D tentatively TRBD1 (5 bases). From germline, CDR1 is SGHAT and CDR2 FQNNGV. This CDR3 is 15 amino acids long. The V gene lost 5 bases and the J gene lost 1 base, with 9 bases spanning the gap. Here the CDR3 DNA reads TGTGCCAGCAGCCGAGACAGTTCTGGGGCCAACGTCCTGACTTTC. Translating gives CASSRDSSGANVLTF.

This clonotype was counted many times. This chain joins TRBV20-1 and TRBJ2-7, with D maybe TRBD1 (5 bases). Germline CDR1 reads DFQATT; CDR2 reads SNEGSKA (reference sequence). This CDR3 is built from 13 residues. V lost 1 base, J lost 1 base, and 8 bases lay in between. The CDR3 region is CSARGRQSYEQYF. CDR3 nucleotides: TGCAGTGCTAGAGGCAGACAGTCCTACGAGCAGTACTTC.

This clonotype came up a few times. The chain combines TRBV28 with TRBJ2-5, with D possibly being TRBD2 (7 bases). Germline V gene data show CDR1 as MDHEN and CDR2 as SYDVKM. V lost 7 bases, J lost 4 bases, and 16 bases lay in between. The CDR3 spans 14 residues. The DNA for the CDR3 is TGTGCCAGCAAACCCGCCGGGGGGCTAGAGACCCAGTACTTC. Amino acid sequence: CASKPAGGLETQYF.

This clonotype occurred a few times. V usage is TRBV5-1 and J usage is TRBJ1-5; D perhaps matches TRBD1 (6 bases). This CDR3 is built from 15 residues. The germline CDR1 and CDR2 sequences are SGHRS and YFSETQ. Trimming took off 3 bases at V and 2 bases at J, with 12 bases between the two ends. The chain's CDR3 is CASSWGPGGNQPQHF. The DNA of the CDR3 is TGCGCCAGCAGCTGGGGCCCAGGGGGCAATCAGCCCCAGCATTTT.

This clonotype was counted many times. The rearrangement joins TRBV13 to TRBJ2-1, with D possibly being TRBD1 or TRBD2 (6 bases each). Trimming cost V 0 bases and J 8 bases, with 11 bases left between them. Per the germline V gene, CDR1 is PRHDT and CDR2 is FYEKMQ (reference sequence). The CDR3 runs 14 residues. The CDR3 region is CASSLGGGPDEQFF. CDR3 sequence (DNA): TGTGCCAGCAGCTTAGGCGGGGGCCCGGATGAGCAGTTCTTC.

The chain carries TRBV5-1 and TRBJ1-4; D perhaps matches TRBD1 (6 bases). Trimming shortened V by 4 bases and J by 8 bases, and 15 bases separated the two germline ends. Germline V lookup: CDR1 SGHRS, CDR2 YFSETQ. This CDR3 comprises 14 residues. CDR3 nucleotides: TGCGCCAGCAGCCTCCGGGACACGAAAGAAAAACTGTTTTTT. This encodes CASSLRDTKEKLFF.

This clonotype was picked up a small number of times. The chain is built from TRBV5-1 and TRBJ1-1; TRBD1 matches 9 bases. The CDR3 loop spans 15 amino acids. V lost 4 bases, J lost 7 bases, and 11 bases stayed unmatched. Germline assignment: CDR1 SGHRS and CDR2 YFSETQ. The CDR3 DNA follows: TGCGCCAGCAGCCCGTCCGGGACAGGGAATCGTGAAGCTTTCTTT. It yields the protein CASSPSGTGNREAFF. The full variable domain, its missing parts supplied by reference TRBV5-1 and TRBJ1-1, is KAGVTQTPRYLIKTRGQQVTLSCSPISGHRSVSWYQQTPGQGLQFLFEYFSETQRNKGNFPGRFSGRQFSNSRSEMNVSTLELGDSALYLCASSPSGTGNREAFFGQGTRLTVV.

This clonotype turned up a few times. This rearrangement joins TRBV2 to TRBJ1-3; D might be TRBD1 (5 bases). The V gene's germline CDR1 is SNHLY and CDR2 FYNNEI. The CDR3 loop spans 14 amino acids. V dropped 6 bases and J dropped 2 bases, with 11 bases sitting between them. The CDR3 DNA reads as TGTGCCAGCAGGGGAGGGGAGGCTGGAAACACCATATATTTT. It encodes CASRGGEAGNTIYF. Looking up the rest from reference TRBV2 and TRBJ1-3 gives the full variable domain: EPEVTQTPSHQVTQMGQEVILRCVPISNHLYFYWYRQILGQKVEFLVSFYNNEISEKSEIFDDQFSVERPDGSNFTLKIRSTKLEDSAMYFCASRGGEAGNTIYFGEGSWLTVV.

This chain uses TRBV20-1 with TRBJ1-5; D is possibly TRBD1 (5 bases). Looked up from germline, CDR1 is DFQATT and CDR2 is SNEGSKA (reference sequence). The CDR3 has 14 amino acids. V was pared by 3 bases and J by 7 bases, with 16 bases between. The CDR3 here is CSARGVGGKQPQHF. CDR3 bases: TGCAGTGCTAGGGGGGTTGGGGGGAAACAGCCCCAGCATTTT.

This CDR3 is CASSPTGGHYEQYF. The CDR3, as DNA: TGTGCCAGCAGTCCAACTGGGGGCCACTACGAGCAGTACTTC. The V gene is TRBV6-6, the J gene TRBJ2-7, with D perhaps TRBD1 (6 bases). The CDR3 sequence is 14 residues long. V lost 5 bases to trimming and J lost 3 bases, with 14 bases between them. Germline lookup yields CDR1 MNHNY and CDR2 SVGAGI (reference sequence).

The CDR3 protein is CSAPDRGLTIYF. The CDR3 DNA is TGCAGTGCTCCTGACAGGGGACTCACCATATATTTT. The rearrangement uses TRBV20-1 and TRBJ1-3; 8 bases agree with TRBD1. J was trimmed by 9 bases and V by 5 bases; bases with no gene match: 6. The CDR3 totals 12 residues. The germline CDR1 and CDR2 sequences are DFQATT and SNEGSKA (reference sequence).

This chain uses TRBV14 with TRBJ1-1; D is undetermined. The CDR3 has 15 amino acids. From germline, CDR1 is SGHDN and CDR2 FVKESK. Trimming removed 1 base from V and 1 base from J, with 10 bases in between. This CDR3 is CASSQVWMTNTEAFF. The DNA of the CDR3 is TGTGCCAGCAGCCAAGTGTGGATGACGAACACTGAAGCTTTCTTT.

This clonotype was detected many times. The chain joins TRBV9 to TRBJ2-3, with 9 bases identical to TRBD1. CDR3 length: 14 amino acids. Germline lookup yields CDR1 SGDLS and CDR2 YYNGEE. The trim removed 3 bases at V and 4 bases at J, leaving 3 bases unmatched. CDR3 DNA sequence: TGTGCCAGCAGCGAGACAGGGGGTCCAGATACGCAGTATTTT. This gives the protein CASSETGGPDTQYF.

This clonotype has just a few counts. The genes are TRBV20-1 and TRBJ1-3; a possible D gene is TRBD1 (5 bases). Trimming removed 6 bases from V and 0 bases from J, with 12 bases in between. This CDR3 region has 14 residues. Germline V gene lookup returns CDR1 DFQATT and CDR2 SNEGSKA (reference sequence). The CDR3 loop is CSARGVNSGNTIYF. The CDR3 DNA sequence: TGCAGTGCCCGGGGGGTGAACTCTGGAAACACCATATATTTT.

This clonotype was counted ten times or more. The J gene is TRBJ2-3, the V gene TRBV7-2, with 9 bases aligning to TRBD2. This CDR3 region has 16 residues. Losses at the gene ends were 6 bases for V and 2 bases for J; bases not matched to a gene: 9. Germline V gives CDR1 SGHTA, CDR2 FQGNSA. CDR3 residues: CASSLYSGGITDTQYF. The CDR3 bases are TGTGCCAGCAGTCTCTATAGCGGGGGAATCACAGATACGCAGTATTTT.

This clonotype was recorded at least ten times. The V and J genes are TRBV20-1 and TRBJ2-1; the D call may be TRBD1 or TRBD2 (5 bases each). The CDR3 length is 14 residues. Between the trimmed V and J ends, which lost 2 bases and 9 bases, there was a span of 17 bases. Germline loops: CDR1 DFQATT, CDR2 SNEGSKA (reference sequence). CDR3 in DNA: TGCAGTGCTAGATGGGGGAAGGGTATCGGTGAGCAGTTCTTC. Translation gives CSARWGKGIGEQFF.

This clonotype was picked up many times. The chain has TRBV6-2 or TRBV6-3 and TRBJ1-1, with a tentative D call TRBD1 (6 bases). This CDR3 is 16 amino acids long. Per the germline V gene, CDR1 is MNHEY and CDR2 is SVGEGT. V lost 2 bases to trimming and J lost 0 bases, with 13 bases between them. The CDR3 loop is CASSYGRGPMNTEAFF. CDR3 nucleotide sequence: TGTGCCAGCAGTTACGGACGGGGGCCAATGAACACTGAAGCTTTCTTT.

This clonotype was picked up many times. This chain links TRBV4-1 with TRBJ2-1, with 11 nucleotides matching TRBD2. Germline V lookup: CDR1 MGHRA, CDR2 YSYEKL. Trimming took 1 base from V and 4 from J; bases not matched to a gene: 3. The CDR3 spans 16 residues. CDR3 DNA: TGCGCCAGCAGCCAAGTAGTAGCGGGGGGGTACAATGAGCAGTTCTTC. Translation gives CASSQVVAGGYNEQFF.

This clonotype was seen only a few times. This rearrangement joins TRBV6-6 to TRBJ2-7; D possibly corresponds to TRBD1 (6 bases). The germline V gene has CDR1 MNHNY and CDR2 SVGAGI (reference sequence). The CDR3 has 15 residues. The V and J ends lost 0 bases and 6 bases respectively, with 15 bases between them. The DNA of the CDR3 is TGTGCCAGCAGTTACTCAAAAGGGGGTTTACGCGAGCAGTACGTC. Amino acids: CASSYSKGGLREQYV.

This clonotype was found many times. The J gene is TRBJ2-5, the V gene TRBV7-8, with a possible D match to TRBD1 (5 bases). CDR1 and CDR2 from the germline V gene are SGHVS and FQNEAQ. CDR3 length: 17 amino acids. Trimming left V 4 bases short and J 7 bases short, with 25 bases between. The CDR3 protein is CASSSSHRIPTSGTQYF. As DNA, the CDR3 is TGTGCCAGCAGCTCTTCTCACAGGATCCCTACTTCGGGGACCCAGTACTTC.

This clonotype showed up just a few times. The genes are TRBV5-1 and TRBJ1-5; 10 bases agree with TRBD1. V was pared by 5 bases and J by 5 bases, with 4 bases of the junction left unmatched. This CDR3 has 14 amino acids. CDR1 SGHRS and CDR2 YFSETQ come from the germline V gene. The CDR3 nucleotides read TGCGCCAGCAGTTCGGACAGGGGGGATCAGCCCCAGCATTTT. Translated, it gives CASSSDRGDQPQHF.

This clonotype has ten or more counts. The chain has TRBV7-3 and TRBJ2-3, with 11 bases fitting TRBD2. Germline values: CDR1 SGHTA, CDR2 FQGTGA. The ends lost 5 bases at V and 0 bases at J; junction bases unmatched: 19. The CDR3 length is 21 residues. The CDR3 here is CASSPGPAVTSGGSSTDTQYF. Written as DNA, the CDR3 is TGTGCCAGCAGCCCGGGGCCTGCTGTAACTAGCGGGGGATCTAGCACAGATACGCAGTATTTT.

This clonotype has a count of ten or more. The V and J genes are TRBV10-2 and TRBJ1-3; weak D call: TRBD1 (5 bases). The CDR3 totals 14 residues. The V end lost 3 bases, the J end lost 0 bases, and 6 bases lay between the germline ends. The germline V gene has CDR1 WSHSY and CDR2 SAAADI. DNA for the CDR3: TGCGCCAGCAGTGACAGGGCCTCTGGAAACACCATATATTTT. This codes for CASSDRASGNTIYF.

There are many counts of this clonotype. This chain connects TRBV10-3 to TRBJ2-7; 9 bases are shared with TRBD1. The CDR3 runs 14 residues. In germline, CDR1 is ENHRY, CDR2 SYGVKD. The J segment lost 5 bases and the V segment lost 2 bases, leaving 4 bases of the junction unmatched. The CDR3 sequence: CAISEPGTGNEQYV. CDR3 sequence (DNA): TGTGCCATCAGTGAGCCTGGGACAGGGAACGAGCAGTACGTC.